The TCR beta chain described here comes from a study of OX40 agonist ivuxolimab in advanced cancers. Describing the broader study: Ivuxolimab was a fully human IgG2 agonistic monoclonal antibody targeting the costimulatory receptor OX40 (CD134). Intravenous ivuxolimab was administered to patients every 2 weeks at six dose levels: 0.01, 0.1, 0.3, 1.5, 3 and 10 mg/kg. Of the 50 or so patients in dose escalation, about 20 had hepatocellular carcinoma, about 15 had melanoma, 9 had renal cell carcinoma and 9 had head and neck cancer. The dose-escalation cohort was around 84% male with a mean age of around 64 years, ranging from roughly 20 to 85. Prior anti-PD-1, anti-PD-L1 or anti-CTLA-4 therapy was permitted, and roughly two fifths of dose-escalation patients had received checkpoint inhibitors. Three dose-escalation patients achieved partial responses, one with hepatocellular carcinoma and two with cutaneous melanoma. Peripheral TCRbeta sequencing was intended to test whether TCR sequence diversity was altered and clonal T-cell expansion was caused by ivuxolimab. The paper reports the monotherapy dose-escalation portion (N of about 47 patients) of the phase I ivuxolimab trial. Study-wide findings and limitations: Antigen specificity was not determined for the clonally expanded peripheral T cells. At doses from 0.1 to 3.0 mg/kg, clonal expansion was seen in both CD4+ and CD8+ blood T cells between baseline and week 6. In the 0.1-3.0 mg/kg groups, partial responders had among the lowest normalized peripheral clonal expansion, particularly in CD8+ T cells. After ivuxolimab, expanded clones were on average more numerous among CD8+ T cells than among CD4+ T cells. Low levels of normalized T-cell clonal expansion were also shown by some nonresponding patients.

The CDR3 starts with the cysteine, ends with the phenylalanine, and has 14 residues. Solely the CDR3 DNA is kept, with 42 bases framed from the first base. Compared with germline, V lacks 2 bases and J lacks 8 bases; bases without a gene match: 5. Per the germline V gene (reference sequence), MNHNY is the CDR1 and SVGAGI is the CDR2. The trial excluded patients who had a history of autoimmune disease or were on systemic immunosuppression. Peripheral blood for TCR sequencing was drawn from every dose cohort at baseline, at cycle 4 day 1 and at cycle 7 day 1. The samples were taken from a phase I, first-in-human, multicenter, open-label dose-escalation trial of ivuxolimab. Adults with locally advanced or metastatic head and neck squamous cell, hepatocellular, melanoma or renal cell carcinoma were enrolled in the trial. Before TCR sequencing, CD4+ and CD8+ T cells were separately sorted from peripheral blood.

Genomic DNA was isolated from the sorted cells so that the TCRbeta CDR3 region could be sequenced. The immunoSEQ Assay was used to sequence the TCRbeta CDR3 regions. Drawn from immuneACCESS, this table holds only the in-frame rearrangements with V and J called that TCRdb kept. Clones are partly lost; checked studies trace under half to an unresolved V gene and leave the rest unexplained. Across this sample there are around 66,000 clones, with 90% to 95% seen only once. The top ten hold 18% of the sample. This clone was counted once. This receptor's antigen is unknown. No base qualities exist here, and no much larger clone lies one base off it.

The sequencing here drew on CD4+ or CD8+ T cells sorted from blood, taken in a trial of the OX40 agonist ivuxolimab. This receptor chain uses TRBV6-6 and TRBJ2-1; 8 bases in the junction line up with TRBD2. This receptor was identified in an adult with an advanced solid tumor such as melanoma, head and neck, liver or kidney cancer. In nucleotide form, the sequence is TGTGCCAGCAGTTACGCGGGGGGCAGCGATGAGCAGTTCTTC. Its coded protein is CASSYAGGSDEQFF.